The 28 T cell receptor beta chains presented below share a single source sample, sequenced in a study of cytomegalovirus exposure and HLA in healthy donors. With 60 Vbeta and 13 Jbeta primers, the PCR was carried out. TCRdb keeps only in-frame clones here, not all; method: immunoSEQ multiplex PCR. This sample contains about 40,000 clones. The sample comprised PBMCs. These receptors were taken from a woman between 25 and 40 years old in good health and CMV-seronegative.

The J gene is TRBJ1-5, the V gene TRBV6-1; a weak D match, TRBD1 (5 bases). Germline V gene data show CDR1 as MNHNS and CDR2 as SASEGT. The CDR3 length is 13 residues. V lost 8 bases and J lost 4, with 12 bases in between. The CDR3 region is CASHYRSNQPQHF. CDR3 bases: TGTGCCAGCCACTACAGGAGTAATCAGCCCCAGCATTTT.

The CDR3 DNA follows: TGTGCCAGCAGCTTAATCAGGGATCTCCCGGATGCGTATGGCTACACCTTC. Amino acids: CASSLIRDLPDAYGYTF. The chain couples TRBV11-2 to TRBJ1-2, with D perhaps TRBD1 (5 bases). Germline V lookup: CDR1 SGHAT, CDR2 FQNNGV. This CDR3 spans 17 amino acids. Trimming shortened V by 2 bases and J by 5 bases, and 21 bases separated the two germline ends. Filled out from reference TRBV11-2 and TRBJ1-2, the complete variable domain reads EAGVAQSPRYKIIEKRQSVAFWCNPISGHATLYWYQQILGQGPKLLIQFQNNGVVDDSQLPKDRFSAERLKGVDSTLKIQPAKLEDSAVYLCASSLIRDLPDAYGYTFGSGTRLTVV.

The chain links TRBV18 to TRBJ2-1; the D is unclear. The V end was cut by 4 bases, the J end by 5 bases, with 6 bases between. CDR1 is KGHSH, CDR2 LQKENI, per germline. The CDR3 spans 12 residues. CDR3 protein: CASSLTDNEQFF. CDR3 coding DNA: TGTGCCAGCTCACTAACGGACAATGAGCAGTTCTTC.

V and J are TRBV6-1 and TRBJ1-1; D is uncertain. The CDR3 runs 12 residues. Germline CDR1 MNHNS, CDR2 SASEGT. V was shortened by 6 bases and J by 4 bases, with 9 bases between the two germline ends. The CDR3 DNA reads TGTGCCAGCAGCTCCACTCCCACTGAAGCTTTCTTT. Amino acid sequence: CASSSTPTEAFF.

The chain is built from TRBV29-1 and TRBJ1-1; TRBD1 matches 7 bases. V lost 5 bases, J lost 13 bases, and 10 bases stayed unmatched. This CDR3 region has 11 residues. Germline lookup yields CDR1 SQVTM and CDR2 ANQGSEA. The CDR3 sequence: CSVSPAGQYFF. The CDR3 DNA reads as TGCAGCGTTTCCCCCGCGGGACAGTATTTCTTT.

The V gene is TRBV30, the J gene TRBJ1-1; 8 bases map to TRBD1. The germline gives CDR1 GTSNPN, CDR2 SVGIG (reference sequence). V lost 3 bases to trimming and J lost 4 bases; unmatched junction nucleotides: 4. The CDR3 extends over 13 amino acids. The CDR3 is CAWREQGGTEAFF. The CDR3, as DNA: TGTGCCTGGAGGGAACAGGGGGGCACTGAAGCTTTCTTT.

This chain links TRBV19 with TRBJ1-5; a possible D gene is TRBD1 (5 bases). The CDR3 runs 16 residues. Germline V gene sequence: CDR1 LNHDA, CDR2 SQIVND (reference sequence). V was cut by 6 bases and J by 0 bases, with 15 bases left in between. CDR3 in amino acids: CASSHHGGASNQPQHF. CDR3 DNA sequence: TGTGCCAGTAGCCACCATGGAGGGGCTAGCAATCAGCCCCAGCATTTT. The full variable domain, with the rest looked up from reference TRBV19 and TRBJ1-5, is DGGITQSPKYLFRKEGQNVTLSCEQNLNHDAMYWYRQDPGQGLRLIYYSQIVNDFQKGDIAEGYSVSREKKESFPLTVTSAQKNPTAFYLCASSHHGGASNQPQHFGDGTRLSIL.

The chain carries TRBV4-1 and TRBJ2-5, with 7 bases lining up with TRBD2. This CDR3 is 15 amino acids long. Germline loops: CDR1 MGHRA, CDR2 YSYEKL. V lost 2 bases to trimming and J lost 2 bases; unmatched junction nucleotides: 5. The CDR3 bases are TGCGCCAGCAGCCAATTCCAGCGGGGACAAGAGACCCAGTACTTC. Amino acid sequence: CASSQFQRGQETQYF.

The V call is TRBV11-2, the J call TRBJ1-2, with a weak D call TRBD1 (6 bases). The CDR3 runs to 18 residues. The V gene's germline CDR1 is SGHAT and CDR2 FQNNGV. The V and J ends lost 3 bases and 3 bases respectively, with 23 bases between them. CDR3 protein: CASSFSGGGGRLDYGYTF. In nucleotides, the CDR3 is TGTGCCAGCAGCTTTTCTGGGGGCGGGGGCCGGTTGGACTATGGCTACACCTTC. The full variable domain, in which reference TRBV11-2 and TRBJ1-2 provide the parts outside the CDR3, is EAGVAQSPRYKIIEKRQSVAFWCNPISGHATLYWYQQILGQGPKLLIQFQNNGVVDDSQLPKDRFSAERLKGVDSTLKIQPAKLEDSAVYLCASSFSGGGGRLDYGYTFGSGTRLTVV.

The rearrangement links TRBV30 to TRBJ1-2; D might be TRBD1 (6 bases). This CDR3 contains 14 residues. Trimming shortened V by 3 bases and J by 4 bases, and 15 bases separated the two germline ends. The V gene's germline CDR1 is GTSNPN and CDR2 SVGIG (reference sequence). The CDR3 reads CAWRGAGDLYGYTF. CDR3 nucleotides: TGTGCCTGGAGGGGTGCAGGGGATCTCTATGGCTACACCTTC.

The chain carries TRBV5-6 and TRBJ2-3; D gene unclear. This CDR3 region has 16 residues. Trimming left V 1 base short and J 0 bases short, with 12 bases between. From germline, CDR1 is SGHDT and CDR2 YYEEEE. The DNA of the CDR3 is TGTGCCAGCAGCTTGTATATGGCTTCTAGCACAGATACGCAGTATTTT. Amino acids: CASSLYMASSTDTQYF.

The chain uses TRBV6-5 and TRBJ2-1; D unclear. The CDR3 extends over 12 amino acids. Germline CDR1 and CDR2: MNHEY and SVGAGI. V was clipped by 4 bases and J by 7 bases, with 8 bases between them. As DNA, the CDR3 is TGTGCCAGCAGTTTAAGCAGGAATGAGCAGTTCTTC. Protein sequence: CASSLSRNEQFF.

CDR3 bases: TGTGCCAGCAGCTTAATAGGCGGGAGCACAGATACGCAGTATTTT. Its protein is CASSLIGGSTDTQYF. The gene calls are TRBV7-3 and TRBJ2-3; perhaps TRBD2 as D (5 bases). The CDR3 contains 15 residues. The germline gives CDR1 SGHTA, CDR2 FQGTGA. With 1 base removed from V and 0 bases from J, the gap between germline ends came to 8 bases.

CDR3 coding DNA: TGTGCCAGCAGCCCCACGACGGGTAGCAATCAGCCCCAGCATTTT. This codes for CASSPTTGSNQPQHF. V gene TRBV4-2 combines with J gene TRBJ1-5; D is undetermined. CDR1 and CDR2 (germline): LGHNA, YNFKEQ. Trimming pared 4 bases from V and 0 bases from J, leaving 10 bases between. The CDR3 loop spans 15 amino acids.

The chain is built from TRBV30 and TRBJ2-5; 8 bases agree with TRBD2. Germline V gene lookup returns CDR1 GTSNPN and CDR2 SVGIG (reference sequence). The CDR3 totals 14 residues. J lost 2 bases, V lost 5 bases, and 7 bases had no gene match. In DNA form, the CDR3 reads TGTGCCTGGGCCGTCGGGGGGGCACAAGAGACCCAGTACTTC. Translation gives CAWAVGGAQETQYF. Drawing the rest from reference TRBV30 and TRBJ2-5, the complete variable domain is SQTIHQWPATLVQPVGSPLSLECTVEGTSNPNLYWYRQAAGRGLQLLFYSVGIGQISSEVPQNLSASRPQDRQFILSSKKLLLSDSGFYLCAWAVGGAQETQYFGPGTRLLVL.

The V and J genes are TRBV19 and TRBJ1-5, with 8 bases that match TRBD1. The CDR3 is 14 residues long. Germline V CDR1 and CDR2: LNHDA, SQIVND (reference sequence). V shed 7 bases, J shed 6 bases, and the junction held 8 bases outside the gene matches. CDR3 DNA sequence: TGTGCCAGTACCTCGGACAGGGTAGGTCAGCCCCAGCATTTT. This sequence encodes CASTSDRVGQPQHF.

The chain links TRBV4-1 to TRBJ1-1; D is ambiguous. V lost 0 bases to trimming and J lost 1 base, with 12 bases between them. Looked up from germline, CDR1 is MGHRA and CDR2 is YSYEKL. The CDR3 covers 16 residues. CDR3 in DNA: TGCGCCAGCAGCCAAGAATTCCGGGGTGCGAACACTGAAGCTTTCTTT. This codes for CASSQEFRGANTEAFF.

The rearrangement uses TRBV30 and TRBJ1-5, with TRBD1 matching 8 bases. The CDR3 is made up of 15 amino acids. Germline V gene data show CDR1 as GTSNPN and CDR2 as SVGIG (reference sequence). The ends lost 3 bases at V and 5 bases at J; junction bases unmatched: 9. CDR3 bases: TGTGCCTGGAGCACTGGACAGGGCCGGTATCAGCCCCAGCATTTT. This translates into CAWSTGQGRYQPQHF.

The V call is TRBV28, the J call TRBJ2-5, with 9 positions matching TRBD1. CDR1 MDHEN and CDR2 SYDVKM come from the germline V gene. The CDR3 is 16 residues long. Trimming cost V 6 bases and J 5 bases; bases outside gene matches: 13. This chain's CDR3 is CASSPRGQGMSETQYF. CDR3 sequence (DNA): TGTGCCAGCAGCCCCCGGGGACAGGGTATGAGCGAGACCCAGTACTTC.

V usage is TRBV4-1 and J usage is TRBJ1-1, with no clear D. The germline V gene encodes CDR1 MGHRA and CDR2 YSYEKL. V shed 0 bases and J shed 8 bases, with 7 bases lying between them. The CDR3 consists of 12 residues. CDR3 sequence (DNA): TGCGCCAGCAGCCAAGATCGGGTCGAAGCTTTCTTT. Protein sequence: CASSQDRVEAFF.

V and J are TRBV5-1 and TRBJ2-7; TRBD2 is a possible D gene (6 bases). The CDR3 extends over 11 amino acids. Per germline, CDR1 SGHRS and CDR2 YFSETQ. Trimming stripped 2 bases from V and 11 bases from J, with 11 bases between. The CDR3 spells CASSLGGYEYF. The CDR3 nucleotides are TGCGCCAGCAGCTTAGGAGGGTACGAGTACTTC.

The chain joins TRBV7-9 to TRBJ1-2, with D possibly being TRBD1 (6 bases). CDR3 size: 13 residues. With 6 bases removed from V and 2 bases from J, the gap between germline ends came to 10 bases. Germline V gene sequence: CDR1 SEHNR, CDR2 FQNEAQ (reference sequence). CDR3: CASRGGGNYGYTF. Here the CDR3 DNA reads TGTGCCAGCAGGGGAGGGGGAAACTATGGCTACACCTTC.

The genes are TRBV7-6 and TRBJ1-1; the match to TRBD1 covers 8 bases. The junction had 11 bases not matched to a gene; V was cut back by 3 bases and J by 5 bases. The CDR3 is 16 amino acids. Germline assignment: CDR1 SGHVS and CDR2 FNYEAQ. CDR3 nucleotides: TGTGCCAGCAGCTTTTATCTCAGGGGGCGCGCAACTGAAGCTTTCTTT. Translated: CASSFYLRGRATEAFF.

The chain links TRBV7-9 to TRBJ2-5, with a tentative D call TRBD2 (6 bases). CDR1 and CDR2 (germline): SEHNR, FQNEAQ (reference sequence). The CDR3 runs to 14 residues. The V end lost 4 bases, the J end lost 2 bases, and 11 bases lay between the germline ends. The CDR3 DNA follows: TGTGCCAGCAGCTCAACTAGCAGACAAGAGACCCAGTACTTC. It encodes CASSSTSRQETQYF. Complete variable domain (other parts from reference TRBV7-9 and TRBJ2-5): DTGVSQNPRHKITKRGQNVTFRCDPISEHNRLYWYRQTLGQGPEFLTYFQNEAQLEKSRLLSDRFSAERPKGSFSTLEIQRTEQGDSAMYLCASSSTSRQETQYFGPGTRLLVL.

This chain connects TRBV30 to TRBJ2-5; D might be TRBD2 (5 bases). Germline assignment: CDR1 GTSNPN and CDR2 SVGIG (reference sequence). There are 15 residues in the CDR3. V lost 8 bases and J 2 bases, leaving 21 bases between the germline ends. CDR3 nucleotides: TGTGCCGGGATGGGTCCGGGGTGGGGTCAAGAGACCCAGTACTTC. Its protein product is CAGMGPGWGQETQYF.

J is TRBJ2-1 and V is TRBV4-1, with 8 bases identical to TRBD1. Germline V CDR1 and CDR2: MGHRA, YSYEKL. Losses at the gene ends were 2 bases for V and 7 bases for J; bases not matched to a gene: 10. This CDR3 comprises 16 residues. The CDR3 region has the DNA TGCGCCAGCAGCCAAACTACCCGACAGGGGCTAAATGAGCAGTTCTTC. The encoded protein is CASSQTTRQGLNEQFF.

This chain connects TRBV4-1 to TRBJ2-3, with 9 bases matching TRBD2. Germline assignment: CDR1 MGHRA and CDR2 YSYEKL. J lost 2 bases, V lost 4 bases, and 1 base had no gene match. The CDR3 is 14 amino acids. DNA of the CDR3: TGCGCCAGCAGCCCTAGCGGGACCACAGATACGCAGTATTTT. This gives the protein CASSPSGTTDTQYF.

The chain recombines TRBV4-1 with TRBJ2-3; 10 nucleotides match TRBD2. This CDR3 has 17 amino acids. The germline gives CDR1 MGHRA, CDR2 YSYEKL. The junction had 8 bases not matched to a gene; V was cut back by 1 base and J by 4 bases. The CDR3 here is CASSQGSGRARADTQYF. The CDR3 DNA is TGCGCCAGCAGCCAAGGGAGCGGGAGGGCTAGAGCAGATACGCAGTATTTT.